This T cell receptor beta chain was identified in a study of human CD4 T cells and Enterobacteriaceae. Memory CD4+ T cells were sorted as all CD4+ cells except CD45RA+CCR7+CD95- naive cells, over 95% pure. Swiss blood donation centers supplied the healthy donor blood. Before sorting, cells positive for CD8, CD14, CD16, CD56, CD19 or bright CD25 were removed. Generated by immunoSEQ multiplex PCR, the TCRdb table keeps only in-frame clones and is missing some. The table shows just under 30,000 clones, with almost 85% occurring only once. Trimming cost V 7 bases and J 10 bases, with 20 bases left between them. Germline V CDR1 and CDR2: MNHEY, SMNVEV (reference sequence). This CDR3 is 14 amino acids long. This clone was counted a few times.

The TCR comes from a human donor in good health. Specimen: memory CD4+ T cells from blood. V and J are TRBV27 and TRBJ2-1; the D gene is possibly TRBD2 (5 bases). The CDR3 DNA reads as TGTGCCAGCATCGGGTCGCGGGTTTTAGGGGAGCAGTTCTTC. It specifies CASIGSRVLGEQFF.